Included here is one T cell receptor (beta chain) sequence, with context. What it recognizes is unknown. The data belong to a study of CD8+ T cells in alopecia areata. Study results and caveats: Tofacitinib delivered significant drops in scalp clonality and in expanded CD8+ clones among the top 100. Clonality in lesional scalp, especially alopecia totalis/universalis, exceeded that of normal scalp. Any link of baseline CD8+ expansion to response, resting on one nonresponder, remains uncertain.

Treatment reported: oral pan-JAK inhibitor, 5-10 mg twice daily. Extraction and reverse transcription of RNA yielded cDNA as the sequencing template. The repertoire was sequenced with immunoSEQ multiplex PCR; TCRdb's copy has only in-frame clones and lacks some. The sample holds approximately 210,000 clones, under 80% seen once. The sequence came from a human donor with alopecia areata. The source was CD4+ T cells sorted from blood, collected around week 50, from a patient treated with tofacitinib.

CDR3 in DNA: TGTGCCAGCAACGATCGGACAGGACGGATAATGGGGGAGCAGTACTTC. Protein sequence: CASNDRTGRIMGEQYF. This rearrangement joins TRBV5-6 to TRBJ2-7, with 7 bases matching TRBD1. The J segment lost 7 bases and the V segment lost 6 bases, leaving 19 bases of the junction unmatched. Per germline, CDR1 SGHDT and CDR2 YYEEEE. The CDR3 has 16 residues.